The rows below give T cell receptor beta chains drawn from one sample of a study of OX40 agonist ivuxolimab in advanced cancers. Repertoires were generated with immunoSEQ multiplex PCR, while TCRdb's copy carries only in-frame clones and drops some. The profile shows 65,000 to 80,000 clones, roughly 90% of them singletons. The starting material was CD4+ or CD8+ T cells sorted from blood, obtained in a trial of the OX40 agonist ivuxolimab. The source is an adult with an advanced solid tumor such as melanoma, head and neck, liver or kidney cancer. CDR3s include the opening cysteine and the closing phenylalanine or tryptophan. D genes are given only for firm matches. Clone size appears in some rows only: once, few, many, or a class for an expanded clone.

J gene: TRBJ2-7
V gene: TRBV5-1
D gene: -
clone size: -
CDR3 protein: CASSWTISYEQYF
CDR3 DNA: TGCGCCAGCAGCTGGACAATTTCCTACGAGCAGTACTTC

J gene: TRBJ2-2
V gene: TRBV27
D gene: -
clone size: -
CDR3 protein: CASSLLGGELFF
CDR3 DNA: TGTGCCAGCAGTTTATTGGGTGGGGAGCTGTTTTTT

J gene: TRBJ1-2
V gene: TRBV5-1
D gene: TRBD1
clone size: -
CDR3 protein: CASRTGDADGYTF
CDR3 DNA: TGCGCCAGCAGAACAGGGGACGCGGATGGCTACACCTTC

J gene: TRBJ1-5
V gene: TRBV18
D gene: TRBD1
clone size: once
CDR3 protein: CASSLTRTGGSRDGNQPQHF
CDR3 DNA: TGTGCCAGCTCACTCACCAGAACAGGGGGCTCGCGGGACGGCAATCAGCCCCAGCATTTT

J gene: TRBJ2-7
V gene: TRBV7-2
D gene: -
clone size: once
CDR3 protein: CASSLKVGYEQYF
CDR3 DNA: TGTGCCAGCAGCCTAAAGGTTGGTTACGAGCAGTACTTC

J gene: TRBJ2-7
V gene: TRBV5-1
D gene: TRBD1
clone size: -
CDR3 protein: CASSYRTGVRHEQYF
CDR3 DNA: TGCGCCAGCAGCTACAGGACAGGGGTTAGGCACGAGCAGTACTTC

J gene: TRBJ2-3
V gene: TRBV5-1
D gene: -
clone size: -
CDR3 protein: CASSNGLQDTQYF
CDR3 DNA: TGCGCCAGCAGCAACGGACTTCAAGATACGCAGTATTTT

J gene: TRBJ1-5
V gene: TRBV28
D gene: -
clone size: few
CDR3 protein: CASSLSGGTDQPQHF
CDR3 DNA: TGTGCCAGCAGTTTATCTGGGGGGACGGATCAGCCCCAGCATTTT

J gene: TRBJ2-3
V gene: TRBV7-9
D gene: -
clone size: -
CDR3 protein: CASSLTGGTDTQYF
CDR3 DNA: TGTGCCAGCAGCCTGACGGGCGGGACAGATACGCAGTATTTT

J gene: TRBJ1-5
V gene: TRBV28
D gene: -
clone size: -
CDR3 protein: CASTSQGWSNQPQHF
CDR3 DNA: TGTGCCAGCACCTCGCAGGGGTGGAGCAATCAGCCCCAGCATTTT

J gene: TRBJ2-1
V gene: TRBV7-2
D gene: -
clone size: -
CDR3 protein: CASSLWGIYNEQFF
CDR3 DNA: TGTGCCAGCAGCTTATGGGGCATCTACAATGAGCAGTTCTTC

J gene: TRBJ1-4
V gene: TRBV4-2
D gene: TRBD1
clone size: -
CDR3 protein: CASSQDRDRGGEKLFF
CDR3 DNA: TGTGCCAGCAGCCAAGATAGGGACAGGGGCGGCGAAAAACTGTTTTTT

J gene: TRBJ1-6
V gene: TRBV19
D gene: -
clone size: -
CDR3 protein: CASSQQGNNSPLHF
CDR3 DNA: TGTGCCAGTAGTCAGCAGGGAAACAATTCACCCCTCCACTTT

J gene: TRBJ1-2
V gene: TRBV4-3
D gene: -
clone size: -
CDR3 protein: CASSQTASYGYTF
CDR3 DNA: TGCGCCAGCAGCCAGACGGCGTCTTATGGCTACACCTTC

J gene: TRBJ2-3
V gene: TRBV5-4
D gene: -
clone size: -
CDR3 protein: CASRSGHSTDTQYF
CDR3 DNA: TGTGCCAGCAGGTCGGGACATAGCACAGATACGCAGTATTTT

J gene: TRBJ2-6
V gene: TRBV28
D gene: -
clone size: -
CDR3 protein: CASSFSSGANVLTF
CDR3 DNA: TGTGCCAGCAGTTTTTCGTCTGGGGCCAACGTCCTGACTTTC

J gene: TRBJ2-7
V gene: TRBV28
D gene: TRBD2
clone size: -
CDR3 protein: CASSLGGTSGSEQYF
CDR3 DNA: TGTGCCAGCAGTTTAGGGGGGACTAGCGGGAGCGAGCAGTACTTC

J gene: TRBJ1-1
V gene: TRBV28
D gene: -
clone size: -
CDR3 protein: CASSLWRVGITEAFF
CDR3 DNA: TGTGCCAGCAGTTTATGGAGGGTCGGAATCACTGAAGCTTTCTTT

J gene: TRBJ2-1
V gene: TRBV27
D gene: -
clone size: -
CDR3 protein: CASSFAEPYNEQFF
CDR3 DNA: TGTGCCAGCAGTTTTGCGGAGCCCTACAATGAGCAGTTCTTC

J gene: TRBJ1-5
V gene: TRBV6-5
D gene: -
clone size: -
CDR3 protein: CASRGNRDGQPQHF
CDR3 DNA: TGTGCCAGCAGGGGAAACAGGGACGGTCAGCCCCAGCATTTT

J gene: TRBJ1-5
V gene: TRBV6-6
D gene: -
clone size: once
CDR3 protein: CASRPDSNQPQHF
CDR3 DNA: TGTGCCAGCAGGCCGGACAGCAATCAGCCCCAGCATTTT

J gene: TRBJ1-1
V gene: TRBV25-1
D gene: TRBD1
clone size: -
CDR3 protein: CASSNKQGAEAFF
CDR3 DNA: TGTGCCAGCAGTAACAAACAGGGGGCTGAAGCTTTCTTT

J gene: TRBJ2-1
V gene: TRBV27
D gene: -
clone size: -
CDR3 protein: CASGSLYNEQFF
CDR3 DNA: TGTGCCAGCGGCTCCCTCTACAATGAGCAGTTCTTC

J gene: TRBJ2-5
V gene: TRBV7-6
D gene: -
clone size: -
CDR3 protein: CASSLAVGETQYF
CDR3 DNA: TGTGCCAGCAGCTTAGCGGTCGGAGAGACCCAGTACTTC